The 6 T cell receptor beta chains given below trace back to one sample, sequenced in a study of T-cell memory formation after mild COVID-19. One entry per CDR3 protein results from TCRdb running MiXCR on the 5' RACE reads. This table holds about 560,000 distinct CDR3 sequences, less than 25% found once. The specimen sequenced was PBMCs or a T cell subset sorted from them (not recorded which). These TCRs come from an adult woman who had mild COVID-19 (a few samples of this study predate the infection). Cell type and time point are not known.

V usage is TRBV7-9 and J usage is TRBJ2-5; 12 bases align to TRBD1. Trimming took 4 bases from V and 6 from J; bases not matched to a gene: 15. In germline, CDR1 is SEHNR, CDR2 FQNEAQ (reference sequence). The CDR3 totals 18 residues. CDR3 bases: TGTGCCAGCAGCTCCCACACCTTCCGGGACAGGGGGCTCCAGACCCAGTACTTC. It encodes CASSSHTFRDRGLQTQYF.

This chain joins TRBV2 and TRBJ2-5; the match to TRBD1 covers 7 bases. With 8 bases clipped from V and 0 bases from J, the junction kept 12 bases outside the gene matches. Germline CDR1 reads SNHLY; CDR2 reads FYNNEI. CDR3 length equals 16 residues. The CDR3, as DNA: TGTGCCAGCCTTGGCCGGCCAGGGGGAGACCAAGAGACCCAGTACTTC. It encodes CASLGRPGGDQETQYF.

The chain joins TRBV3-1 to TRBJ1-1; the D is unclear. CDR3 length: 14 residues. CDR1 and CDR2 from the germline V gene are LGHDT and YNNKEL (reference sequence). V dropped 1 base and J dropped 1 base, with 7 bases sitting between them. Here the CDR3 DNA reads TGTGCCAGCAGCCAAGTGGCGGGGAACACTGAAGCTTTCTTT. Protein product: CASSQVAGNTEAFF.

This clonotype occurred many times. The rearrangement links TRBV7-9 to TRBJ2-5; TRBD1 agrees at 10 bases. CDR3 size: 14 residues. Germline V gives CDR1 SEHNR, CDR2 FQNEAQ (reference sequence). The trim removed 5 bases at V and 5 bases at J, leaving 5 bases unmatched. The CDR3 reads CASSRDRGRETQYF. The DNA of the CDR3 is TGTGCCAGCAGCAGGGACAGGGGACGGGAGACCCAGTACTTC.

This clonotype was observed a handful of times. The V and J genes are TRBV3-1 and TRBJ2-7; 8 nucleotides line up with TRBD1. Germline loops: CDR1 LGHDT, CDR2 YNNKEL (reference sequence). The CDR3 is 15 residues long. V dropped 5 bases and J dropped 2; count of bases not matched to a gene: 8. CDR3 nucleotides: TGTGCCAGCAGCAGCAGGGACAGGCGGGCCTACGAGCAGTACTTC. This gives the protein CASSSRDRRAYEQYF.

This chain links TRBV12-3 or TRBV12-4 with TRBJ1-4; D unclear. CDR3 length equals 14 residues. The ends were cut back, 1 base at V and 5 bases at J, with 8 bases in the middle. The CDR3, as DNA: TGTGCCAGCAGTTTAGGGGAGGGCAATGAAAAACTGTTTTTT. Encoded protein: CASSLGEGNEKLFF.